This T cell receptor beta chain was captured by sequencing in a study of early T cells in non-severe SARS-CoV-2 infection. Overall study context: It was bulk RNA from unsorted whole blood that was sequenced, and the chains were unpaired. Findings of the study overall: VDJdb matching favored anti-spike CD8 responses, missing private and CD4 specificities.

The CDR3 is made up of 19 amino acids. Germline CDR1 is MNHNS and CDR2 is SASEGT. The V end lost 5 bases, the J end lost 0 bases, and 23 bases lay between the germline ends. At least ten counts were recorded for this clonotype. Its antigen remains unknown. Unique molecular identifiers were affixed to single, distinct cDNA molecules. TCRdb re-derived calls from the 5' RACE reads in MiXCR, one entry per CDR3 protein. The repertoire consists of more than 20,000 distinct CDR3 sequences, with about 4% occurring once and the leading ten covering almost 1.5%. The chain recombines TRBV6-1 with TRBJ1-5; maybe TRBD1 (6 bases). This receptor was identified in an adult who was a healthcare worker with PCR-confirmed SARS-CoV-2 infection or an uninfected control (not recorded which). Specimen: whole blood. CDR3 in DNA: TGTGCCAGCAGTACCTCGGACAGCCTGGGGGCATATAGCAATCAGCCCCAGCATTTT. Translated: CASSTSDSLGAYSNQPQHF.